This TCR beta chain was identified during a study of technical replicates of blood from a handful of donors. CDR1 and CDR2 from the germline V gene are SGHRS and YFSETQ. The V segment lost 1 base and the J segment 6 bases; nucleotides outside the gene matches: 19. The CDR3 totals 18 residues. This table comes from immunoSEQ multiplex PCR, and its TCRdb copy is limited to in-frame clones, with some not included. The repertoire holds 100,000 or so clones, with approximately 96% as singletons. This receptor was taken from a human donor in good health. This rearrangement joins TRBV5-1 to TRBJ2-7, with TRBD2 identical over 7 bases. The sample consisted of T cells isolated from PBMCs. CDR3 coding DNA: TGCGCCAGCAGCTTGTCCGTATCAGAGGGGACTATTGCCTCCGAGCAGTACTTC. Residues: CASSLSVSEGTIASEQYF.